Listed below are T cell receptor beta chains from one sample, sequenced in a study of T cell responses to AZD1222 COVID-19 vaccine. Generated by immunoSEQ multiplex PCR, the TCRdb table keeps only in-frame clones and is missing some. The sample has 100,000 to 150,000 clones, 89% seen once. This specimen consisted of peripheral blood, obtained on day 0 of AZD1222 vaccination. The receptors come from an adult in good health. CDR3s include the opening cysteine and the closing phenylalanine or tryptophan. The order of the fields is CDR3 DNA, CDR3 protein, D gene, V gene, J gene, clone size, CDR3 length. The D gene is left open where the match is weak. Clone sizes are given selectively: once, few, many, or a class where the clone is expanded.

cdr3_nt: TGTGCCAGCAGTTTCTGGGAAAACACTGAAGCTTTCTTT; cdr3_aa: CASSFWENTEAFF; d_call: NA; v_call: TRBV12-3/TRBV12-4; j_call: TRBJ1-1; clone_size: NA; cdr3_length: 13
cdr3_nt: TGCAGCGGTTCAAGGGACGGGTCCGAGCAGTACTTC; cdr3_aa: CSGSRDGSEQYF; d_call: NA; v_call: TRBV29-1; j_call: TRBJ2-7; clone_size: NA; cdr3_length: 12
cdr3_nt: TGCGCCAGCAGCCCCTCTTGGGCCGAAGGCTACACCTTC; cdr3_aa: CASSPSWAEGYTF; d_call: NA; v_call: TRBV4-3; j_call: TRBJ1-2; clone_size: NA; cdr3_length: 13
cdr3_nt: TGTGCCAGTAGTATAGACCGCCTTATGAAGGGCCACAATGAGCAGTTCTTC; cdr3_aa: CASSIDRLMKGHNEQFF; d_call: NA; v_call: TRBV19; j_call: TRBJ2-1; clone_size: NA; cdr3_length: 17
cdr3_nt: TGTGCCTGGAGTACCCGAAGCGGCTACACCTTC; cdr3_aa: CAWSTRSGYTF; d_call: NA; v_call: TRBV30; j_call: TRBJ1-2; clone_size: NA; cdr3_length: 11
cdr3_nt: TGTGCCAGCAGCTACGCCGGGGGCGAGGAAGCTTTCTTT; cdr3_aa: CASSYAGGEEAFF; d_call: NA; v_call: TRBV7-6; j_call: TRBJ1-1; clone_size: NA; cdr3_length: 13
cdr3_nt: TGCGCCAGCAGCTTGGTTAGGGGAGTGGGTGAAAAACTGTTTTTT; cdr3_aa: CASSLVRGVGEKLFF; d_call: NA; v_call: TRBV5-1; j_call: TRBJ1-4; clone_size: NA; cdr3_length: 15
cdr3_nt: TGTGCCAGCAGTAGGGACAGGGGAGATGGCTACACCTTC; cdr3_aa: CASSRDRGDGYTF; d_call: TRBD1; v_call: TRBV27; j_call: TRBJ1-2; clone_size: NA; cdr3_length: 13
cdr3_nt: TGTGCCAGCAGACTCATCGGGATCATTAACACCGGGGAGCTGTTTTTT; cdr3_aa: CASRLIGIINTGELFF; d_call: NA; v_call: TRBV7-9; j_call: TRBJ2-2; clone_size: NA; cdr3_length: 16
cdr3_nt: TGTGCCAGCATCGGGGCAGGGACAACGCATAGCTACACCTTC; cdr3_aa: CASIGAGTTHSYTF; d_call: NA; v_call: TRBV5-4; j_call: TRBJ1-2; clone_size: once; cdr3_length: 14
cdr3_nt: TGTGCCAGTCGGGACAACTTGAACACTGAAGCTTTCTTT; cdr3_aa: CASRDNLNTEAFF; d_call: NA; v_call: TRBV19; j_call: TRBJ1-1; clone_size: once; cdr3_length: 13
cdr3_nt: TGTGCCAGCAGCCATGGACTAGCTCGCGAGCAGTACTTC; cdr3_aa: CASSHGLAREQYF; d_call: TRBD2; v_call: TRBV3-1/TRBV3-2; j_call: TRBJ2-7; clone_size: NA; cdr3_length: 13
cdr3_nt: TGTGCTAGCAGCCCACTACAGGGAACGGGAAACACCATATATTTT; cdr3_aa: CASSPLQGTGNTIYF; d_call: NA; v_call: TRBV7-7; j_call: TRBJ1-3; clone_size: NA; cdr3_length: 15
cdr3_nt: TGCGCCAGCAGCCAAGGTATTGGGACCGTGACTCATGGCTACACCTTC; cdr3_aa: CASSQGIGTVTHGYTF; d_call: NA; v_call: TRBV4-1; j_call: TRBJ1-2; clone_size: NA; cdr3_length: 16
cdr3_nt: TGTGCCAGCAGTTTTGGGGGGTCTGCCGGGGAGCTGTTTTTT; cdr3_aa: CASSFGGSAGELFF; d_call: NA; v_call: TRBV7-2; j_call: TRBJ2-2; clone_size: NA; cdr3_length: 14
cdr3_nt: TGTGCCAGCAGCTTGGAAGACAGATCTGGAAACACCATATATTTT; cdr3_aa: CASSLEDRSGNTIYF; d_call: NA; v_call: TRBV7-2; j_call: TRBJ1-3; clone_size: NA; cdr3_length: 15
cdr3_nt: TGTGCCTGGAGTGTGCCCACCAATTCACCCCTCCACTTT; cdr3_aa: CAWSVPTNSPLHF; d_call: NA; v_call: TRBV30; j_call: TRBJ1-6; clone_size: NA; cdr3_length: 13
cdr3_nt: TGTGCCACCGCGGGACAACTCTCCTATAATTCACCCCTCCACTTT; cdr3_aa: CATAGQLSYNSPLHF; d_call: NA; v_call: TRBV6-1; j_call: TRBJ1-6; clone_size: NA; cdr3_length: 15
cdr3_nt: TGTGCCAGCTGGGGGAGGGATACGCAGTATTTT; cdr3_aa: CASWGRDTQYF; d_call: NA; v_call: TRBV27; j_call: TRBJ2-3; clone_size: NA; cdr3_length: 11
cdr3_nt: TGTGCCAGCAGCTTTACTTGGGGGCTCGGTAATGAAAAACTGTTTTTT; cdr3_aa: CASSFTWGLGNEKLFF; d_call: NA; v_call: TRBV11-2; j_call: TRBJ1-4; clone_size: NA; cdr3_length: 16
cdr3_nt: TGCGCCAGCGGACAGGGTCTCGAGCAGTACTTC; cdr3_aa: CASGQGLEQYF; d_call: TRBD1; v_call: TRBV5-1; j_call: TRBJ2-7; clone_size: once; cdr3_length: 11
cdr3_nt: TGCGCCAGCAGCATGGGACACTTTAGGAGCTCCTATAATTCACCCCTCCACTTT; cdr3_aa: CASSMGHFRSSYNSPLHF; d_call: NA; v_call: TRBV5-1; j_call: TRBJ1-6; clone_size: once; cdr3_length: 18
cdr3_nt: TGTGCCAGCAGTGAGGGGTTCGGCTACACCTTC; cdr3_aa: CASSEGFGYTF; d_call: NA; v_call: TRBV25-1; j_call: TRBJ1-2; clone_size: NA; cdr3_length: 11
cdr3_nt: TGCGCCAGCAGCGGCGGGGGGTTGGCTTTCTTT; cdr3_aa: CASSGGGLAFF; d_call: NA; v_call: TRBV5-1; j_call: TRBJ1-1; clone_size: NA; cdr3_length: 11
cdr3_nt: TGCGCCAGCAGCTTTTTGGGGCCCAGCTCCTACAATGAGCAGTTCTTC; cdr3_aa: CASSFLGPSSYNEQFF; d_call: NA; v_call: TRBV5-1; j_call: TRBJ2-1; clone_size: NA; cdr3_length: 16
cdr3_nt: TGCGCCAGCAGCCCGTTTGACACCACATATGGCTACACCTTC; cdr3_aa: CASSPFDTTYGYTF; d_call: NA; v_call: TRBV4-1; j_call: TRBJ1-2; clone_size: NA; cdr3_length: 14
cdr3_nt: TGCGCCAGCAGCTTGGACAACCGGGATGAGCAGTTCTTC; cdr3_aa: CASSLDNRDEQFF; d_call: NA; v_call: TRBV5-1; j_call: TRBJ2-1; clone_size: NA; cdr3_length: 13
cdr3_nt: TGTGCCAGCAGTTACAGCCGGGAGGGGGCTGAAGCTTTCTTT; cdr3_aa: CASSYSREGAEAFF; d_call: NA; v_call: TRBV6-5; j_call: TRBJ1-1; clone_size: NA; cdr3_length: 14
cdr3_nt: TGTGCCAGCAGCCAAGGATCGGGCTCTGGAAACACCATATATTTT; cdr3_aa: CASSQGSGSGNTIYF; d_call: NA; v_call: TRBV3-1/TRBV3-2; j_call: TRBJ1-3; clone_size: NA; cdr3_length: 15
cdr3_nt: TGTGCCAGCAGCTTGGTCCCCAATGAGCAGTTCTTC; cdr3_aa: CASSLVPNEQFF; d_call: NA; v_call: TRBV5-6; j_call: TRBJ2-1; clone_size: NA; cdr3_length: 12
cdr3_nt: TGTGCCAGCAGTTATTCACCTACTAATGAAAAACTGTTTTTT; cdr3_aa: CASSYSPTNEKLFF; d_call: NA; v_call: TRBV6-5; j_call: TRBJ1-4; clone_size: NA; cdr3_length: 14
cdr3_nt: TGTGCCAGCAGCGCCTTCAGATTTGTGGACAATGAGCAGTTCTTC; cdr3_aa: CASSAFRFVDNEQFF; d_call: NA; v_call: TRBV11-2; j_call: TRBJ2-1; clone_size: NA; cdr3_length: 15
cdr3_nt: TGCGCCAGCAGTGAGTGGGAGACTGAAGCTTTCTTT; cdr3_aa: CASSEWETEAFF; d_call: NA; v_call: TRBV10-2; j_call: TRBJ1-1; clone_size: NA; cdr3_length: 12
cdr3_nt: TGTGCCAGCAGTGCTCTGGGTGAAAAACTGTTTTTT; cdr3_aa: CASSALGEKLFF; d_call: NA; v_call: TRBV2; j_call: TRBJ1-4; clone_size: NA; cdr3_length: 12
cdr3_nt: TGCGCCAGCAGCTCGGGAACTTGGGGCACTGAAGCTTTCTTT; cdr3_aa: CASSSGTWGTEAFF; d_call: NA; v_call: TRBV5-1; j_call: TRBJ1-1; clone_size: few; cdr3_length: 14
cdr3_nt: TGTGCCAGCAGCAATGGAGTTCCCCTAGCGGGGGACTGTGAGCAGTTCTTC; cdr3_aa: CASSNGVPLAGDCEQFF; d_call: NA; v_call: TRBV21-1; j_call: TRBJ2-1; clone_size: NA; cdr3_length: 17
cdr3_nt: TGTGCCAGCAGCCAGGGTTCTGGGTTTTATGGCTACACCTTC; cdr3_aa: CASSQGSGFYGYTF; d_call: NA; v_call: TRBV6-6; j_call: TRBJ1-2; clone_size: NA; cdr3_length: 14
cdr3_nt: TGTGCCACCCAAGGGGGCAACTATGGCTACACCTTC; cdr3_aa: CATQGGNYGYTF; d_call: TRBD1; v_call: TRBV10-3; j_call: TRBJ1-2; clone_size: NA; cdr3_length: 12
cdr3_nt: TGTGCCAGCTCCTCGCGGGAGGGGAGCAATCAGCCCCAGCATTTT; cdr3_aa: CASSSREGSNQPQHF; d_call: NA; v_call: TRBV18; j_call: TRBJ1-5; clone_size: once; cdr3_length: 15
cdr3_nt: TGTGCTAGCTCCAGCGGGGGATTAGCCAAAAACATTCAGTACTTC; cdr3_aa: CASSSGGLAKNIQYF; d_call: TRBD2; v_call: TRBV12-5; j_call: TRBJ2-4; clone_size: once; cdr3_length: 15